These 11 T cell receptor beta chains originate from one sample sequenced in a study of response to subunit inactivated influenza vaccine. TCRdb reprocessed the RT-PCR reads with MiXCR, giving one entry per CDR3 protein. This repertoire shows about 700,000 distinct CDR3 sequences, less than 20% found once; its top ten account for around 10%. The input for sequencing was PBMCs from blood, taken approximately 13 days after vaccination. The receptors shown here come from a man between 50 and 59 years old who received an inactivated influenza vaccine.

This clonotype has just a few counts. The V gene is TRBV27, the J gene TRBJ1-1, with 7 nucleotides matching TRBD1. CDR3 size: 14 residues. Germline trimming cut 5 bases from V and 6 bases from J; bases unmatched to any gene: 9. CDR1 and CDR2 from the germline V gene are MNHEY and SMNVEV (reference sequence). The CDR3 protein is CASSPHTGVSEAFF. CDR3 nucleotides: TGTGCCAGCAGTCCCCACACAGGGGTCTCTGAAGCTTTCTTT.

The J gene is TRBJ1-3, the V gene TRBV3-1; D unresolved. From germline, CDR1 is LGHDT and CDR2 YNNKEL (reference sequence). V was clipped by 0 bases and J by 4 bases, with 4 bases between them. This CDR3 comprises 13 residues. The CDR3 sequence is CASSQDPGNTIYF. CDR3 DNA sequence: TGTGCCAGCAGCCAAGATCCCGGAAACACCATATATTTT.

The V call is TRBV20-1, the J call TRBJ1-1; 7 positions agree with TRBD1. CDR1 and CDR2 (germline): DFQATT, SNEGSKA (reference sequence). J was trimmed by 0 bases and V by 3 bases; bases with no gene match: 7. The CDR3 totals 15 residues. The CDR3 protein is CSASEPGQMNTEAFF. Written as DNA, the CDR3 is TGCAGTGCTAGTGAACCGGGACAGATGAACACTGAAGCTTTCTTT.

There are many counts of this clonotype. The chain combines TRBV20-1 with TRBJ2-5, with D tentatively TRBD1 (6 bases). V lost 6 bases to trimming and J lost 5 bases, with 16 bases between them. CDR3 length equals 13 residues. Germline values: CDR1 DFQATT, CDR2 SNEGSKA (reference sequence). The CDR3 here is CSAGGSGTETQYF. The CDR3 nucleotides are TGCAGTGCAGGGGGATCCGGGACGGAGACCCAGTACTTC.

The chain is built from TRBV7-8 and TRBJ2-2, with D possibly being TRBD1 (6 bases). CDR3 length equals 16 residues. Germline-derived CDR1 and CDR2 are SGHVS and FQNEAQ. Trimming left V 5 bases short and J 1 base short, with 14 bases between. In DNA, the CDR3 is TGTGCCAGCAGCCGGACGGGACAACTGAACACCGGGGAGCTGTTTTTT. This sequence encodes CASSRTGQLNTGELFF.

The table lists this clonotype with a few counts. This chain links TRBV20-1 with TRBJ2-5; 8 nucleotides line up with TRBD1. The CDR3 is 16 residues long. From germline, CDR1 is DFQATT and CDR2 SNEGSKA (reference sequence). The ends lost 4 bases at V and 5 bases at J; junction bases unmatched: 15. CDR3 residues: CSAIPLGQGRRETQYF. The CDR3 DNA is TGCAGTGCTATTCCGCTTGGACAGGGCCGTCGGGAGACCCAGTACTTC.

The V and J genes are TRBV20-1 and TRBJ2-5; D assignment may be TRBD1 or TRBD2 (5 bases each). V shed 1 base and J shed 1 base, with 22 bases lying between them. The CDR3 consists of 18 residues. CDR1 and CDR2 from the germline V gene are DFQATT and SNEGSKA (reference sequence). As DNA, the CDR3 is TGCAGTGCTAGAGGGGGGTTTGGTAGTAGCCGAGGCCAAGAGACCCAGTACTTC. Translated: CSARGGFGSSRGQETQYF.

This clonotype was seen only a few times. The CDR3 sequence is CASSLGQGVIGYNEQFF. The CDR3 DNA sequence: TGTGCCAGCAGCCTGGGACAGGGGGTCATCGGCTACAATGAGCAGTTCTTC. The chain uses TRBV11-2 and TRBJ2-1; 11 nucleotides line up with TRBD1. Germline CDR1 and CDR2: SGHAT and FQNNGV. Trimming at V came to 5 bases and at J to 3 bases, leaving 9 bases not matched to a gene. The length of the CDR3 is 17 residues.

This chain uses TRBV24-1 with TRBJ2-2; no clear D gene. V was trimmed by 1 base and J by 6 bases, leaving 8 bases between them. The CDR3 consists of 14 residues. CDR1 is KGHDR, CDR2 SFDVKD, per germline. The CDR3 region has the DNA TGTGCCACCAGTGATTTTCTTCAGCCCGGGGAGCTGTTTTTT. This translates into CATSDFLQPGELFF.

In this sample, this clonotype turned up a few times. The rearrangement links TRBV10-3 to TRBJ2-3; D is possibly TRBD1 or TRBD2 (5 bases each). This CDR3 is 12 amino acids long. V was clipped by 10 bases and J by 0 bases, with 8 bases between them. Germline CDR1 ENHRY, CDR2 SYGVKD. CDR3 DNA: TGTGCCACCCGGGACAGCACAGATACGCAGTATTTT. It translates to CATRDSTDTQYF.

The chain is built from TRBV7-3 and TRBJ2-3; D not resolved. The germline V gene encodes CDR1 SGHTA and CDR2 FQGTGA. V shed 3 bases and J shed 0 bases, with 10 bases lying between them. CDR3 length equals 15 residues. The chain's CDR3 is CASSFSRTSTDTQYF. CDR3 in DNA: TGTGCCAGCAGCTTTTCTCGTACTAGCACAGATACGCAGTATTTT.